The sequence of this TCR beta chain was determined in a study of post-analysis software for immune sequencing data. Study information: Included courses were relapsing-remitting and secondary progressive multiple sclerosis; progressive-relapsing multiple sclerosis was also included. General study results and limits: Roughly 5 TRBV segments occurring more often in patients than controls included TRBV5-6, TRBV5-1 and TRBV20-1. Those with multiple sclerosis, the patient group, showed significantly lower normalized Chao1 diversity than controls.

This clonotype was seen a single time. Its specificity is not known. Germline V gives CDR1 DFQATT, CDR2 SNEGSKA (reference sequence). This CDR3 has 15 amino acids. The TCR beta cDNA libraries carried unique molecular identifiers. It was from about 1 to 10 million T cells that some 460,000 cDNA molecules came. TCRdb reanalysed the PCR reads using MiXCR and keeps one entry per CDR3 protein. The data hold about 820,000 distinct CDR3 sequences, with roughly 50% observed a single time. Sequenced sample: blood. This receptor was obtained from a girl aged 10-17 years with multiple sclerosis. This chain links TRBV20-1 with TRBJ2-7; 12 nucleotides agree with TRBD1. TRBJ2-5 matches the DNA end more closely, so the J call is doubtful. The CDR3: CSSRRGDRGRETQYF. CDR3 DNA: TGCAGTTCAAGGCGGGGGGACAGGGGGCGAGAGACCCAGTACTTC.